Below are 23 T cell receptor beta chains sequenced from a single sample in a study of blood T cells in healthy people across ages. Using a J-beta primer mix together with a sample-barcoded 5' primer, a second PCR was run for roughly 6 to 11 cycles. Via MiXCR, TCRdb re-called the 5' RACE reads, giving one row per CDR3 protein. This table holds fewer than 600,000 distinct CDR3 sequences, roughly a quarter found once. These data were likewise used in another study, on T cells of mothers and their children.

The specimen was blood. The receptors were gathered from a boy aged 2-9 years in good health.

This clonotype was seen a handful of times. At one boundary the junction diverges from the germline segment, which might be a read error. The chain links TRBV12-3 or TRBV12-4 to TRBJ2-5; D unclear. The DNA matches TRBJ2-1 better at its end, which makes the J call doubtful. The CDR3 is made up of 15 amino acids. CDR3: CASNASPSSYNEQFF. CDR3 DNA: TGTGCCAGCAACGCCTCCCCGAGCTCCTACAATGAACAGTTCTTC.

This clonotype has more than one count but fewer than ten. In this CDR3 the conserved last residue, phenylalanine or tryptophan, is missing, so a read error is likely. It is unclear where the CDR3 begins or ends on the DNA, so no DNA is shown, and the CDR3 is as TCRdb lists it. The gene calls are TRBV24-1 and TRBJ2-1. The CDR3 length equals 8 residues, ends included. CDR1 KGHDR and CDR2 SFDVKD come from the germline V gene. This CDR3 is CATSDLTV.

CDR3 nucleotides: TGTGCCAGTAGTATAGTCGGGCAGGGGAGGGCCAACGTCCTGACTTTC. Translation: CASSIVGQGRANVLTF. The genes are TRBV19 and TRBJ2-6, with a weak D call TRBD1 (6 bases). Germline V lookup: CDR1 LNHDA, CDR2 SQIVND (reference sequence). V was trimmed by 1 base and J by 5 bases, leaving 12 bases between them. The CDR3 is 16 residues long.

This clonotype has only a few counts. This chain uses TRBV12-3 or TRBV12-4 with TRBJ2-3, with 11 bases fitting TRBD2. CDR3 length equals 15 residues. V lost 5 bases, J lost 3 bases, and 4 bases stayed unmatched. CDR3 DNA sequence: TGTGCCAGCAGTCAACTAGCGGGGGCAACAGATACGCAGTATTTT. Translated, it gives CASSQLAGATDTQYF.

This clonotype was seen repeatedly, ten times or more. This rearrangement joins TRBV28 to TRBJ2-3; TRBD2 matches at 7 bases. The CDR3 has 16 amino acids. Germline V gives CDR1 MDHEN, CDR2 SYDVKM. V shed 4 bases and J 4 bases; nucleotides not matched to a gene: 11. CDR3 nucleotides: TGTGCCAGCAGTTCCAGGACTAGGCTTTTCGCAGATACGCAGTATTTT. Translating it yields CASSSRTRLFADTQYF.

The CDR3 DNA reads as TGTGCCAGCAGTTTCGCTCAGGGCTGGGATGAGCAGTTCTTC. Translating gives CASSFAQGWDEQFF. This chain uses TRBV6-5 with TRBJ2-1; a weak D match, TRBD1 (5 bases). The ends were cut back, 4 bases at V and 8 bases at J, with 15 bases in the middle. Germline CDR1 reads MNHEY; CDR2 reads SVGAGI. This CDR3 has 14 residues.

The DNA of the CDR3 is TGTGCCAGCAGCCCAGGACGGTATTCTGGAAACACCATATATTTT. Amino acid sequence: CASSPGRYSGNTIYF. This chain uses TRBV7-2 with TRBJ1-3; D ambiguous. Trimming took 5 bases from V and 1 from J, leaving 12 bases between them. The CDR3 loop spans 15 amino acids. Germline V lookup: CDR1 SGHTA, CDR2 FQGNSA.

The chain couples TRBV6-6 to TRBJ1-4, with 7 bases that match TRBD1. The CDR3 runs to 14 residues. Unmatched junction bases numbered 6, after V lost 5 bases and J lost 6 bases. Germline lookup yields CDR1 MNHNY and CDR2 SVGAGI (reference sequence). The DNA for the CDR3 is TGTGCCAGCAGTCCCGGGACAGACGATGAAAAACTGTTTTTT. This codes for CASSPGTDDEKLFF.

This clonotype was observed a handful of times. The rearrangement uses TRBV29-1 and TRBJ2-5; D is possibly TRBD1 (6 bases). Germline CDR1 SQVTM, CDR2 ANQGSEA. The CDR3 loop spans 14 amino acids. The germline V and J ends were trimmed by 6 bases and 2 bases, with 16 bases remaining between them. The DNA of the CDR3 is TGCAGCGTCCTACACCGGGACACACAAGAGACCCAGTACTTC. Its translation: CSVLHRDTQETQYF.

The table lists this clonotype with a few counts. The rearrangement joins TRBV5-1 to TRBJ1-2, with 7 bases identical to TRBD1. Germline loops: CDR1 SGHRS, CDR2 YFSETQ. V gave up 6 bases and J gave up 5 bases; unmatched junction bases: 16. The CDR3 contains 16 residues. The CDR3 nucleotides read TGCGCCAGCAAGACGGACAGGTCAACACCGAGGTATGGCTACACCTTC. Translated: CASKTDRSTPRYGYTF.

The CDR3 nucleotides are TGCGCCAGCAGCTTGGAAAGCCGCTCTGGAAACACCATATATTTT. Encoded protein: CASSLESRSGNTIYF. The chain employs TRBV5-1 and TRBJ1-3; no clear D gene. In germline, CDR1 is SGHRS, CDR2 YFSETQ. The CDR3 runs 15 residues. V lost 0 bases and J lost 0, with 7 bases in between.

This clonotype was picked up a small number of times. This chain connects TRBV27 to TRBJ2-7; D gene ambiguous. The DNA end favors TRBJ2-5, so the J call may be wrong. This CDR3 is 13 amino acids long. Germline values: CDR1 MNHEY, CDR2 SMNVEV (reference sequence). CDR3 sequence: CASSSPPQETQYF. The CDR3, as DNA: TGTGCCAGCAGTTCCCCCCCACAAGAGACCCAGTACTTC.

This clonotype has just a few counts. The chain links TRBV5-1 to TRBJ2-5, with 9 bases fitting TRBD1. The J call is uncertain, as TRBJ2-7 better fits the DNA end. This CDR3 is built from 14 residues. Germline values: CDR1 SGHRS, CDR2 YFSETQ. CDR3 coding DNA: TGCGCCAGCAGCACCGGGACAGGGATCCACGAGCAGTACTTC. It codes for CASSTGTGIHEQYF.

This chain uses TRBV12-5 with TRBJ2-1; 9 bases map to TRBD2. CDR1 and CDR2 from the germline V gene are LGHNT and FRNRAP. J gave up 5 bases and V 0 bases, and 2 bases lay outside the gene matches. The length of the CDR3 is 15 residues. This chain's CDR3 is CASGLVGGRDNEQFF. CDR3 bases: TGTGCTAGTGGTTTGGTAGGCGGGAGGGACAATGAGCAGTTCTTC.

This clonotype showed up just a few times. The CDR3 DNA reads TGTGCCAGCAGCCGCGGGGACGTGAACACTGAAGCTTTCTTT. It codes for CASSRGDVNTEAFF. The chain joins TRBV2 to TRBJ1-1, with D possibly being TRBD1 (5 bases). Germline V CDR1 and CDR2: SNHLY, FYNNEI. The CDR3 length is 14 residues. Trimming took 6 bases from V and 0 from J, leaving 11 bases between them.

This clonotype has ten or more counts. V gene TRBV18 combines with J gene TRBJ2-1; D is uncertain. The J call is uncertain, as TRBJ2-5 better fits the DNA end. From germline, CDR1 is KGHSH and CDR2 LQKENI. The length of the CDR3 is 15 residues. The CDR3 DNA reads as TGTGCCAGCTCACCACGGGTGGACGGTGTGGAGACCCAGTACTTC. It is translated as CASSPRVDGVETQYF.

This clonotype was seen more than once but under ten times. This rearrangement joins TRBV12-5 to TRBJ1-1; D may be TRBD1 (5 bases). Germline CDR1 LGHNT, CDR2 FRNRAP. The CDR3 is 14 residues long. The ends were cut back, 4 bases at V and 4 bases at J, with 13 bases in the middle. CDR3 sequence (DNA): TGTGCTAGTGGTTCTTACGGGACTAGCACTGAAGCTTTCTTT. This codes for CASGSYGTSTEAFF.

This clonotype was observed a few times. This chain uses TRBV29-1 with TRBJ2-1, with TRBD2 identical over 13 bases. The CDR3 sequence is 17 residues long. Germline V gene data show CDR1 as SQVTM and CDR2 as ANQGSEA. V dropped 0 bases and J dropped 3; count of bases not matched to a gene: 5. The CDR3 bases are TGCAGCGTTGAAGAGACGGGACTAGCGGGGATCTACAATGAGCAGTTCTTC. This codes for CSVEETGLAGIYNEQFF.

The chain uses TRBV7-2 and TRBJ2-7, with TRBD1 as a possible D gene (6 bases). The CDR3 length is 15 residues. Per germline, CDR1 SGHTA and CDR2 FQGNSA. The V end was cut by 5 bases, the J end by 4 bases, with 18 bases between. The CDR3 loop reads CASSPIPGETYEQYF. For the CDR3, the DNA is TGTGCCAGCAGCCCCATCCCAGGGGAGACATACGAGCAGTACTTC. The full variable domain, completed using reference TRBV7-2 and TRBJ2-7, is GAGVSQSPSNKVTEKGKDVELRCDPISGHTALYWYRQSLGQGLEFLIYFQGNSAPDKSGLPSDRFSAERTGGSVSTLTIQRTQQEDSAVYLCASSPIPGETYEQYFGPGTRLTVT.

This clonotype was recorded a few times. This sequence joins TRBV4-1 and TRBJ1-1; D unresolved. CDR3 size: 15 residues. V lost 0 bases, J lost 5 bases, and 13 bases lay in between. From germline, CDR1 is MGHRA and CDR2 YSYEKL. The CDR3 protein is CASSQDQTRRTEAFF. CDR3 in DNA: TGCGCCAGCAGCCAAGATCAGACCCGACGGACTGAAGCTTTCTTT.

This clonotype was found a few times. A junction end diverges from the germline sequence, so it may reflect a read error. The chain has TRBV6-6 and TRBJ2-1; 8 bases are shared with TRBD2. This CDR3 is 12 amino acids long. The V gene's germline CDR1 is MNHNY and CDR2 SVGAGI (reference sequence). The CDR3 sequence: CASSLLAAHCGF. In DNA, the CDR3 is TGTGCCAGCAGTTTACTAGCGGCCCACTGCGGCTTC.

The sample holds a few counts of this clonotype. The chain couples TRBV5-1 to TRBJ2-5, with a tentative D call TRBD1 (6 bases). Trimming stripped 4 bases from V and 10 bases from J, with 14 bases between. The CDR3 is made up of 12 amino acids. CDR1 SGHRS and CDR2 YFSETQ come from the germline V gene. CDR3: CASSPEGGNQYF. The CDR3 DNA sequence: TGCGCCAGCAGCCCGGAAGGGGGTAACCAGTACTTC.

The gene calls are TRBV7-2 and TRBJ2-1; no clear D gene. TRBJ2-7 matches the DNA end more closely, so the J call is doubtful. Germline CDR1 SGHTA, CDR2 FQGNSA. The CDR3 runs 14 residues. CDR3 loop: CASSSRTVSYEQYF. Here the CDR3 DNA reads TGTGCCAGCAGCTCACGGACGGTATCCTACGAGCAGTACTTC.